This T cell receptor (beta chain) was obtained from a study of cytotoxic CD8 clonotypes in ibrutinib-treated CLL. Turning to the study itself: Responses comprised 24 partial and 2 complete; at median approximately 70 months, around 14 remained remitted and some twelve progressed. A mean of around 260,000 productive templates and approximately 85,000 productive rearrangements was obtained per sample.

On this clone: What it recognizes is unknown.

Germline V gene lookup returns CDR1 SGHTA and CDR2 FQGNSA. The ends were cut back, 5 bases at V and 2 bases at J, with 18 bases in the middle. The CDR3 totals 16 residues. Notes on the study in general: An increase in clonality occurred at ibrutinib response, followed by a return toward baseline at progression. Private clonotypes, not public ones, expanded at ibrutinib response.

TCRdb keeps only in-frame clones here, not all; method: immunoSEQ multiplex PCR. The profile shows 50,000 to 65,000 clones, roughly 50% of them singletons. The material sequenced was PBMCs, taken after 12 months of ibrutinib treatment. The chain recombines TRBV7-2 with TRBJ1-2; D unresolved. This receptor was taken from a human donor with chronic lymphocytic leukemia. CDR3 sequence reads: CASSQDQAQLNYGYTF. CDR3 nucleotide sequence: TGTGCCAGCAGCCAAGATCAAGCCCAACTAAACTATGGCTACACCTTC.